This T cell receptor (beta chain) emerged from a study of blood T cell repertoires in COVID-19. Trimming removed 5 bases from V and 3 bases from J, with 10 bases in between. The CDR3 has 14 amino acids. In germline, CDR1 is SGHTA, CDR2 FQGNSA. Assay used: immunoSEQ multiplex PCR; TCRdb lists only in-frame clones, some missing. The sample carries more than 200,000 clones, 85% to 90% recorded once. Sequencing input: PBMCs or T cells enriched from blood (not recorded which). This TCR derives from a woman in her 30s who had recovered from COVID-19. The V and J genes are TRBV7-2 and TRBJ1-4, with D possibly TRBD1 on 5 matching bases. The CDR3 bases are TGTGCCAGCAGCGTTGGGGGGGCTAATGAAAAACTGTTTTTT. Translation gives CASSVGGANEKLFF.